This TCR beta chain was observed in a study of blood T cell repertoires in COVID-19. Background on the study: Italy, Spain and the United States were the sources of the convalescent and acute COVID-19 samples. PBMCs, B-cell-depleted T cells, or T cells were the source of the cDNA or gDNA that made up the material.

Generated by immunoSEQ multiplex PCR, the TCRdb table keeps only in-frame clones and is missing some. The sample has 200,000 to 250,000 clones, around 83% seen once. Germline assignment: CDR1 SGHTA and CDR2 FQGNSA. J was trimmed by 7 bases and V by 5 bases; bases with no gene match: 9. The CDR3 is 14 amino acids. V and J are TRBV7-2 and TRBJ2-3; TRBD2 agrees at 7 bases. The sequenced sample was peripheral blood. The receptor's source is a woman aged 45-60 years with acute or convalescent COVID-19. CDR3 sequence reads: CASSQGASGNTQYF. The CDR3 DNA reads TGTGCCAGCAGCCAGGGAGCGAGCGGGAATACGCAGTATTTT.